The present T cell receptor beta chain was sequenced within a study of shared clonotypes between healthy human individuals. Data came from immunoSEQ multiplex PCR; TCRdb stores just in-frame clones and leaves some out. The data hold roughly 2.5 million clones, with about 92% observed a single time. CD4+ cells underwent separation, giving CD45RA+ naive and CD45RA-negative memory subsets. The CDR3 runs 12 residues. The V gene end was trimmed by 7 bases and the J gene end by 6 bases; junction bases not matched to a gene: 1. Germline CDR1 and CDR2: MGHDK and SYGVNS. The sequencing sample was made of naive CD4+ T cells sorted from blood. This sample's subset: CD45RA+ positively selected. V usage is TRBV25-1 and J usage is TRBJ1-2; 11 bases match TRBD1. The clonotype was recovered from a man aged 18 to 30 in good health. CDR3 in amino acids: CASTDRGHGYTF. The CDR3 DNA is TGTGCCAGCACGGACAGGGGGCATGGCTACACCTTC.